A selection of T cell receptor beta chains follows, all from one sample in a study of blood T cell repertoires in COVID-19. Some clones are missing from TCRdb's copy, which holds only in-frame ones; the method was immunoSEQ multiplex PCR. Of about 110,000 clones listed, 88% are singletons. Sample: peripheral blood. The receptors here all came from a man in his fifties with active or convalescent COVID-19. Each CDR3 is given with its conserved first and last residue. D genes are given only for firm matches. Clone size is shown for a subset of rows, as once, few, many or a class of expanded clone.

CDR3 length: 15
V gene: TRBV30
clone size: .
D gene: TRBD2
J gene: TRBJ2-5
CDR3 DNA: TGTGCCTGGAGTGCGGTAGCGGGATTTGGAGAGACCCAGTACTTC
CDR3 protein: CAWSAVAGFGETQYF

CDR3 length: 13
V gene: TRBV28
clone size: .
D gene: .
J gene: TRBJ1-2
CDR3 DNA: TGTGCCAGCAGTTTTTTCACAAACTATGGCTACACCTTC
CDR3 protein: CASSFFTNYGYTF

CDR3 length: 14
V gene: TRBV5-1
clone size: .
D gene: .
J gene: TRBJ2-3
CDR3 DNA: TGCGCCAGCAGCTTGGGCGCTAGCACAGATACGCAGTATTTT
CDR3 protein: CASSLGASTDTQYF

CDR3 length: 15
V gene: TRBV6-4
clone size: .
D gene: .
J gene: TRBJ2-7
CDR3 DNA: TGTGCCAGCAGTGAACTAAGCGGAATTTGGACCGAGCAGTACTTC
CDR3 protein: CASSELSGIWTEQYF

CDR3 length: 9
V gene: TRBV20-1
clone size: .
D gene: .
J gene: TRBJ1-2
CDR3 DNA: TGCAGTGCTAGAGATCCCCCAACCTTC
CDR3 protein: CSARDPPTF

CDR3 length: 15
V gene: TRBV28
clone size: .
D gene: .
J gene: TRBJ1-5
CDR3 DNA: TGTGCCAGCAGCCCCAGGGAGGTGGGCAATCAGCCCCAGCATTTT
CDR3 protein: CASSPREVGNQPQHF

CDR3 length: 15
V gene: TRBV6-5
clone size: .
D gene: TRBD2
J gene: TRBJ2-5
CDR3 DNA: TGTGCCAGCAGTCCCCTCGGGGGAGGGGAAGAGACCCAGTACTTC
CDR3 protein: CASSPLGGGEETQYF

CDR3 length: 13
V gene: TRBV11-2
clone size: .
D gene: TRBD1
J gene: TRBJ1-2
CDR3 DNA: TGTGCCAGCAGCAGTCAGACAGGGTATGGCTACACCTTC
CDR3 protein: CASSSQTGYGYTF

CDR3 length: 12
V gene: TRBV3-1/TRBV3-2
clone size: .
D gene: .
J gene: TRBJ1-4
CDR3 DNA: TGTGCCAGCAGCCAAAGCAATGAAAAACTGTTTTTT
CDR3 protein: CASSQSNEKLFF

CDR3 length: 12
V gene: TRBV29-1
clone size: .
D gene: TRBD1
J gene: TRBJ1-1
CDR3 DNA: TGCAGCGCTACAGGGGCGAACACTGAAGCTTTCTTT
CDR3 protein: CSATGANTEAFF

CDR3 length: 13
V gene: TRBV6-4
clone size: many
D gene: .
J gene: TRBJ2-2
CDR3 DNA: TGTGCCAGCAGTCACTCCGACACCGGGGAGCTGTTTTTT
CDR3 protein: CASSHSDTGELFF

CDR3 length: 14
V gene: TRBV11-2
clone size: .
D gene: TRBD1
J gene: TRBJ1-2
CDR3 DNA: TGTGCCAGCAGCGCCGGGACAGAGATATATGGCTACACCTTC
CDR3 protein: CASSAGTEIYGYTF

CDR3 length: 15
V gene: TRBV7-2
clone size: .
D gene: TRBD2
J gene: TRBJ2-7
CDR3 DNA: TGTGCCAGCAGCGGGGCCCTAGCGGGAGGGGACGAGCAGTACTTC
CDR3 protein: CASSGALAGGDEQYF

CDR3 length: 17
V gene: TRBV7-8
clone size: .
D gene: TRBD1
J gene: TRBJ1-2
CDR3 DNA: TGTGCCAGCAGCTTAGCGCTCGGACAGGGGGCTTTCGGGGGCTACACCTTC
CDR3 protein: CASSLALGQGAFGGYTF

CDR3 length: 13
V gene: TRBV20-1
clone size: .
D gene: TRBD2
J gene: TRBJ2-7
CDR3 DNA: TGCAGTGCTAGTTGGACTAGCGGATACGAGCAGTACTTC
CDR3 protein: CSASWTSGYEQYF

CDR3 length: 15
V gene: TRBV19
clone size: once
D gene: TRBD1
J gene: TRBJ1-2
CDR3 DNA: TGTGCCAGTAGTACCGCCGACAGGGGAGTCTATGGCTACACCTTC
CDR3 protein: CASSTADRGVYGYTF

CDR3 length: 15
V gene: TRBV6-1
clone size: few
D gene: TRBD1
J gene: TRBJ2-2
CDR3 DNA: TGTGCCAGCAGTGAGGGGGACAGAACCACCGGGGAGCTGTTTTTT
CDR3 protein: CASSEGDRTTGELFF

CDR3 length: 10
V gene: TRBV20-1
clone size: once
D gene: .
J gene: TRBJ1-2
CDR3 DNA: TGCAGTGCTTTCAGCGATGGCTACACCTTC
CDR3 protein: CSAFSDGYTF

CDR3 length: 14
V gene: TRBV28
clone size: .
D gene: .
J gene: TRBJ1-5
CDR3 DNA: TGTGCCAGCAGTTTTGTCAGGGAAGTTGAGCCCCAGCATTTT
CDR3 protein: CASSFVREVEPQHF

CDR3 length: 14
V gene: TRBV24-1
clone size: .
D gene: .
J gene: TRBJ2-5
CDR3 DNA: TGTGCCCCGGTAGAGGGAAGACTCCAAGAGACCCAGTACTTC
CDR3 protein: CAPVEGRLQETQYF

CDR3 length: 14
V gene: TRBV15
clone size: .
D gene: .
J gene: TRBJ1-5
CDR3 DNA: TGTGCCACCAGCAGAGACAGGGGCTATCAGCCCCAGCATTTT
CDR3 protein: CATSRDRGYQPQHF

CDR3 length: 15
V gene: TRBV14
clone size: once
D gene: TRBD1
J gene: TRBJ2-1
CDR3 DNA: TGTGCCAGCAGCCAGGCGGGACAGGGTCACAATGAGCAGTTCTTC
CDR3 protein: CASSQAGQGHNEQFF

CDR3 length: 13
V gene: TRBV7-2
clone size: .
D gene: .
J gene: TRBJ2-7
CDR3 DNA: TGTGCCAGCAGCTTAGCACGACAGGAGCATAAGTACTTC
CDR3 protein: CASSLARQEHKYF

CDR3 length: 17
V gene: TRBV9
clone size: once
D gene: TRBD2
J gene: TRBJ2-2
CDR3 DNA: TGTGCCAGCAGCGTAGGACCGGGAGGGCCGCGTACCGGGGAGCTGTTTTTT
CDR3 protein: CASSVGPGGPRTGELFF

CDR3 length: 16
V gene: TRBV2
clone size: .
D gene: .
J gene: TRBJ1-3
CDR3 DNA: TGTGCCAGCAGTGAAGGGCGGGTAGAGTCTGGAAACACCATATATTTT
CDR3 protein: CASSEGRVESGNTIYF

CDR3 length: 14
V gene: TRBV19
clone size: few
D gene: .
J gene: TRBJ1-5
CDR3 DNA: TGTGCCAGTAGTCCAGGGAGGATCAATCAGCCCCAGCATTTT
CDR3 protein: CASSPGRINQPQHF